This T cell receptor (beta chain) was identified during a study of cytomegalovirus exposure and HLA in healthy donors. Overall study: Unique TCR beta sequences numbering approximately 120 million came from 150 million to 200 million T cells in an earlier analysis. An early release of data contained about 85 million unique TCRs, which came from HLA-typed donors. Regarding the study as a whole: Indistinguishability led to the exclusion of some V segments, TRBV6-2 and TRBV6-3 included.

For this clone: Its antigen is undetermined.

V was clipped by 1 base and J by 4 bases; unmatched bases: 11. CDR1 is SEHNR, CDR2 FQNEAQ, per germline (reference sequence). This CDR3 comprises 17 residues. The PCR used 60 Vbeta and 13 Jbeta primers. TCRdb's copy holds only in-frame clones and misses some; the assay was immunoSEQ multiplex PCR. The data contain roughly 100,000 clones, around 65% of them singletons. There were likely unrecorded immune exposures, though donors were nominally healthy when sampled. This TCR came from a woman aged 45-65 years in good health and CMV-seronegative. Material for sequencing was PBMCs. The chain joins TRBV7-9 to TRBJ2-3; 7 bases agree with TRBD1. DNA of the CDR3: TGTGCCAGCAGCTTAGAGAAACAGGGGCCGGAGTCAGATACGCAGTATTTT. Translating gives CASSLEKQGPESDTQYF.